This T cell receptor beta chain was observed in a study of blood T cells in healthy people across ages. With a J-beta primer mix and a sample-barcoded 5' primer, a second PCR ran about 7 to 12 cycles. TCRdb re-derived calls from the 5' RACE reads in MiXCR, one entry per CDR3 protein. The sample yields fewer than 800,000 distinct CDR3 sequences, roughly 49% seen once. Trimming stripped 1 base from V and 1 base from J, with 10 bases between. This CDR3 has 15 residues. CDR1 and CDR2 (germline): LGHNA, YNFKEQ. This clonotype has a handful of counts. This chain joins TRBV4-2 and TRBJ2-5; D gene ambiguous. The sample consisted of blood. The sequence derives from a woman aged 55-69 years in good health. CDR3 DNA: TGTGCCAGCAGCCAAGTCTACCTCGGCCAAGAGACCCAGTACTTC. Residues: CASSQVYLGQETQYF.